This T cell receptor (beta chain) appears in the sequencing data of a study of shared clonotypes between healthy human individuals. Germline CDR1 is MNHEY and CDR2 is SVGAGI. The CDR3 consists of 13 residues. The V segment lost 6 bases and the J segment 8 bases; nucleotides outside the gene matches: 7. Profiled with immunoSEQ multiplex PCR; TCRdb holds only in-frame clones, not every one. This table holds around 1.9 million clones, about 92% found once. Naive CD8 populations comprised CD45RO-negative cells positively selected for CCR7, excluding terminally differentiated effector memory CD45RA+ cells.

The material sequenced was naive CD8+ T cells from PBMCs. The gene calls are TRBV6-5 and TRBJ2-1; 7 bases agree with TRBD1. This TCR was sampled from a man aged 18 to 29 in good health. Some clones in this sample may be carry-over from other donors' samples. The CDR3 loop reads CASRQQGYDEQFF. The CDR3 nucleotides read TGTGCCAGCAGACAACAGGGGTATGATGAGCAGTTCTTC.